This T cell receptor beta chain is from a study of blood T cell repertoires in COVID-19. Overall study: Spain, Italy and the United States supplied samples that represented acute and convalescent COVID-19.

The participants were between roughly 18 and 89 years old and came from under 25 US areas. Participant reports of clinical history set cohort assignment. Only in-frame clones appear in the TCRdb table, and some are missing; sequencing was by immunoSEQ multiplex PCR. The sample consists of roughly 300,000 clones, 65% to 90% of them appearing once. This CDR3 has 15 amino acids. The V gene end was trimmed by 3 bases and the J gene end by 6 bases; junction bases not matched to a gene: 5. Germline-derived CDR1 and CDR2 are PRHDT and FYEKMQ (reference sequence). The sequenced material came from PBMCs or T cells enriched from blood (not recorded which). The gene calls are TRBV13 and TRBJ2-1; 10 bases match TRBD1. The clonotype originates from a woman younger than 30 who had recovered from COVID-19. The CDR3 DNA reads TGTGCCAGCAGCTTCCGGGACAGGGGACGCAATGAGCAGTTCTTC. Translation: CASSFRDRGRNEQFF.